The entry below gives a single T cell receptor (beta chain) sequence along with its context. Tuberculin skin test and IGRA determined adolescents' latent tuberculosis status at entry. Trimming took 7 bases from V and 2 from J; bases not matched to a gene: 4. CDR3 size: 13 residues. The germline CDR1 and CDR2 sequences are LNHDA and SQIVND (reference sequence). These data are taken from a study of T cells in tuberculosis. On the study more broadly: T cells were selected with CD1B tetramers loaded with glucose monomycolate.

Sequencing was performed with immunoSEQ multiplex PCR; in TCRdb, only in-frame clones are kept and a portion is missing. The table includes 30,000 to 35,000 clones, about nine tenths detected once. Sequencing input: PBMCs. This rearrangement joins TRBV19 to TRBJ2-5, with TRBD1 matching 7 bases. The clonotype was recovered from a donor aged 10 to 29 with latent tuberculosis or without tuberculosis infection. CDR3 loop: CASNGRGQETQYF. As DNA, the CDR3 is TGTGCCAGTAATGGCAGGGGGCAAGAGACCCAGTACTTC.